These 11 T cell receptor beta chains originate from one sample sequenced in a study of T cell changes during pregnancy in multiple sclerosis. Clones were sequenced by immunoSEQ multiplex PCR, and TCRdb holds only the in-frame ones, with some missing. This sample has tens of thousands of clones; 88% occur once, and the top ten carry around 5.6%. The source material was CD8+ T cells from peripheral blood mononuclear cells, sampled after pregnancy. The receptors stem from a female donor in good health, enrolled as a control in a pregnancy study.

The table lists this clone with a count of one. The chain's CDR3 is CASSFLGGTFSTDTQYF. The CDR3 DNA follows: TGTGCCAGCAGTTTCTTAGGGGGAACCTTTAGCACAGATACGCAGTATTTT. The chain employs TRBV28 and TRBJ2-3; tentative D call: TRBD1 (6 bases). This CDR3 comprises 17 residues. Germline loops: CDR1 MDHEN, CDR2 SYDVKM. V was trimmed by 3 bases and J by 0 bases, leaving 16 bases between them.

The chain has TRBV6-5 and TRBJ1-1; D not certain. Germline V CDR1 and CDR2: MNHEY, SVGAGI. Trimming took 0 bases from V and 5 from J, leaving 16 bases between them. This CDR3 comprises 16 residues. The CDR3 DNA reads TGTGCCAGCAGTTACTCCCCCGAGAGGGCTCAAACTGAAGCTTTCTTT. Its protein product is CASSYSPERAQTEAFF.

The chain recombines TRBV27 with TRBJ1-1, with D tentatively TRBD1 (6 bases). The V end was cut by 4 bases, the J end by 1 base, with 22 bases between. The CDR3 has 18 amino acids. Germline-derived CDR1 and CDR2 are MNHEY and SMNVEV (reference sequence). The CDR3 loop is CASSSHQLQGLGNTEAFF. DNA of the CDR3: TGTGCCAGCAGTTCCCACCAACTCCAGGGGCTGGGGAACACTGAAGCTTTCTTT.

The genes are TRBV4-2 and TRBJ1-4; D unresolved. V lost 1 base to trimming and J lost 8 bases, with 20 bases between them. Germline V gives CDR1 LGHNA, CDR2 YNFKEQ. The CDR3 spans 17 residues. CDR3 region: CASSQARNFMGGEKLFF. The CDR3 DNA is TGTGCCAGCAGCCAAGCCCGAAATTTCATGGGAGGGGAAAAACTGTTTTTT.

The chain couples TRBV7-3 to TRBJ2-1; 7 bases agree with TRBD2. The germline V gene encodes CDR1 SGHTA and CDR2 FQGTGA. The CDR3 contains 12 residues. With 5 bases clipped from V and 7 bases from J, the junction kept 2 bases outside the gene matches. CDR3: CASSTGLNEQFF. The CDR3 region has the DNA TGTGCCAGCAGCACGGGACTAAATGAGCAGTTCTTC.

The chain couples TRBV7-9 to TRBJ2-7, with a possible D match to TRBD1 (6 bases). The V end lost 5 bases, the J end lost 1 base, and 9 bases lay between the germline ends. This CDR3 has 13 amino acids. The germline V gene has CDR1 SEHNR and CDR2 FQNEAQ (reference sequence). The CDR3 sequence: CASSEDRSYEQYF. DNA of the CDR3: TGTGCCAGCAGCGAAGACAGGTCCTACGAGCAGTACTTC. The full variable domain, its missing parts supplied by reference TRBV7-9 and TRBJ2-7, is DTGVSQNPRHKITKRGQNVTFRCDPISEHNRLYWYRQTLGQGPEFLTYFQNEAQLEKSRLLSDRFSAERPKGSFSTLEIQRTEQGDSAMYLCASSEDRSYEQYFGPGTRLTVT.

This clone occurred a few times. The CDR3 nucleotides are TGTGCCTGGAAGCGGTCTGGAAACACCATATATTTT. Translating it yields CAWKRSGNTIYF. The chain is built from TRBV30 and TRBJ1-3; no firm D call. Germline V lookup: CDR1 GTSNPN, CDR2 SVGIG (reference sequence). The CDR3 is 12 amino acids. V was cut by 4 bases and J by 1 base, with 5 bases left in between.

The CDR3: CASSEGRGNEKLFF. CDR3 bases: TGTGCCAGCAGCGAGGGCCGGGGGAATGAAAAACTGTTTTTT. The chain links TRBV7-8 to TRBJ1-4; D possibly corresponds to TRBD1 (5 bases). V was shortened by 5 bases and J by 5 bases, with 12 bases between the two germline ends. This CDR3 has 14 residues. Germline assignment: CDR1 SGHVS and CDR2 FQNEAQ.

The sample holds one count of this clone. The rearrangement joins TRBV28 to TRBJ1-2, with D uncertain. Germline V gives CDR1 MDHEN, CDR2 SYDVKM. CDR3 size: 15 residues. Trimming took off 5 bases at V and 1 base at J, with 14 bases between the two ends. CDR3 region: CASSGETFLNYGYTF. DNA of the CDR3: TGTGCCAGCAGTGGGGAGACTTTCCTTAACTATGGCTACACCTTC.

The gene calls are TRBV5-6 and TRBJ1-1; D not resolved. Germline lookup yields CDR1 SGHDT and CDR2 YYEEEE. V was trimmed by 6 bases and J by 6 bases, leaving 18 bases between them. The CDR3 runs to 14 residues. The CDR3 loop reads CASTGPGTGPEAFF. The CDR3 nucleotides read TGTGCCAGCACCGGCCCGGGAACGGGCCCTGAAGCTTTCTTT.

This clone was counted once. The DNA for the CDR3 is TGTGCCAGCAGCCGGGACAGCGAGCAGTTCTTC. Its protein product is CASSRDSEQFF. This chain links TRBV7-6 with TRBJ2-1; 7 positions agree with TRBD1. The CDR3 is 11 amino acids. The V segment lost 5 bases and the J segment 10 bases; nucleotides outside the gene matches: 2. Germline V CDR1 and CDR2: SGHVS, FNYEAQ.